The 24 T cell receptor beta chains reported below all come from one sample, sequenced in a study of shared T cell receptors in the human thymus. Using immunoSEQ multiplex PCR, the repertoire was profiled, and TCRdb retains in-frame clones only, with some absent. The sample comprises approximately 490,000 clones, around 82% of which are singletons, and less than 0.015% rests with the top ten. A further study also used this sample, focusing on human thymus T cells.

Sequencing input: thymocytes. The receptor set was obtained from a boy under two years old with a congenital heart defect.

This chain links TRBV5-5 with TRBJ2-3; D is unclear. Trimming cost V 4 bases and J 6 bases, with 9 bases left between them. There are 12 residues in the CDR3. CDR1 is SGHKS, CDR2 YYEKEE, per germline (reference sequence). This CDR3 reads CASSRREDTQYF. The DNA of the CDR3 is TGTGCCAGCAGCCGGAGAGAGGATACGCAGTATTTT.

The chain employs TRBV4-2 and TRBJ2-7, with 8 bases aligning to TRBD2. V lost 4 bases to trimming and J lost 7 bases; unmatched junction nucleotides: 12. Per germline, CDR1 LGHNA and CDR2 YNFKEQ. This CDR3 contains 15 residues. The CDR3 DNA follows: TGTGCCAGCAGCCCGACAACGGGAGGGCGGGTGGAGCAGTACTTC. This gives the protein CASSPTTGGRVEQYF.

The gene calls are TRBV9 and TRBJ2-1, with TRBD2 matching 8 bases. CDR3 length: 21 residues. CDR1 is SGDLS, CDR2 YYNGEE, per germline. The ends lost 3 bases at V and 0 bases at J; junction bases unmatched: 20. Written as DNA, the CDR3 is TGTGCCAGCAGCGCCCTAGGGTCGGCTAGCGGGCATTCCTGCTCCTACAATGAGCAGTTCTTC. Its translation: CASSALGSASGHSCSYNEQFF.

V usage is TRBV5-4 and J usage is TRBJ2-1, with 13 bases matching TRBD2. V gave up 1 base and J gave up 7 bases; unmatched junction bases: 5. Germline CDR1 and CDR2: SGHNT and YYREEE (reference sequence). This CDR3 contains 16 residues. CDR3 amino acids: CASSLLTSGRRNEQFF. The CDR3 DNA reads TGTGCCAGCAGCTTGTTGACTAGCGGGAGGAGAAATGAGCAGTTCTTC.

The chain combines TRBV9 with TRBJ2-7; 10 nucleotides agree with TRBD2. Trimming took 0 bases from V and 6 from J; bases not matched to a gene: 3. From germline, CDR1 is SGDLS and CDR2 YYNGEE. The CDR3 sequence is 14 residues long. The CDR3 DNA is TGTGCCAGCAGCGTAGAACTAGCGGGAAGCGAGCAGTACTTC. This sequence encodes CASSVELAGSEQYF.

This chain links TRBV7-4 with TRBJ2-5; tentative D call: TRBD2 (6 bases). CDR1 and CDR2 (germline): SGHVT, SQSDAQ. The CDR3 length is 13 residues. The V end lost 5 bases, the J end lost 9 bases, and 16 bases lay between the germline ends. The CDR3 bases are TGTGCCAGCAGCCCTCTCGGCCTAGCGTCCCAGTACTTC. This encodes CASSPLGLASQYF.

This chain's CDR3 is CASSFSGSVPSGANVLTF. CDR3 bases: TGTGCCAGCAGTTTTTCCGGGTCGGTGCCCTCTGGGGCCAACGTCCTGACTTTC. This chain joins TRBV28 and TRBJ2-6, with no clear D. The CDR3 has 18 amino acids. Germline V gives CDR1 MDHEN, CDR2 SYDVKM. The V end lost 3 bases, the J end lost 0 bases, and 15 bases lay between the germline ends.

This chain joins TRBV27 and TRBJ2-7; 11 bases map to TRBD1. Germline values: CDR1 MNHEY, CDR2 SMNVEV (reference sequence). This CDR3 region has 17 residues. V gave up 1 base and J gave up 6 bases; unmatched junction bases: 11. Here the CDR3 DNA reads TGTGCCAGCAGTTTATTGCACGGGACAGGGGGTGAGGTCGAGCAGTACTTC. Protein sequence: CASSLLHGTGGEVEQYF.

DNA for the CDR3: TGTGCCAGCAGCATCCCCGGATTTAGACAGATCGGGGAGACCCAGTACTTC. Translated, it gives CASSIPGFRQIGETQYF. The chain links TRBV11-3 to TRBJ2-5; D is possibly TRBD1 (5 bases). Trimming stripped 5 bases from V and 5 bases from J, with 24 bases between. CDR3 length: 17 residues. Per the germline V gene, CDR1 is SGHNT and CDR2 is YENEEA.

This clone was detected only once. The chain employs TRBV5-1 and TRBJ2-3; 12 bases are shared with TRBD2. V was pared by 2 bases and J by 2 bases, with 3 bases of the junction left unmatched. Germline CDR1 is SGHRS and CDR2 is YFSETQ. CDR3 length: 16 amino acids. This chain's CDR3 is CASSFRTSGATDTQYF. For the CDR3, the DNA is TGCGCCAGCAGCTTTAGGACTAGCGGGGCCACAGATACGCAGTATTTT.

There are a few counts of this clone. The CDR3 DNA reads as TGTGCCAGCAGTGCAGGAAACACTGAAGCTTTCTTT. It yields the protein CASSAGNTEAFF. The J gene is TRBJ1-1, the V gene TRBV25-1; D remains unclear. This CDR3 has 12 residues. Germline values: CDR1 MGHDK, CDR2 SYGVNS. Trimming shortened V by 4 bases and J by 2 bases, and 5 bases separated the two germline ends.

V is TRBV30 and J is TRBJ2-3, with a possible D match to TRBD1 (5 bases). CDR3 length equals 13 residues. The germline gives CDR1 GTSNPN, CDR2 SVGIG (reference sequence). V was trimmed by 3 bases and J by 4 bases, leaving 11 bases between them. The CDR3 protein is CAWRAWGADTQYF. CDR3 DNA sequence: TGTGCCTGGAGGGCGTGGGGCGCAGATACGCAGTATTTT.

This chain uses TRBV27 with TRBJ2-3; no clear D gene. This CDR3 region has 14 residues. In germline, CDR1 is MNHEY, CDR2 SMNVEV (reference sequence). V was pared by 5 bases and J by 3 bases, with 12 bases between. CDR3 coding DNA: TGTGCCAGCAGTCTAAATCCTAGAACAGATACGCAGTATTTT. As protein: CASSLNPRTDTQYF.

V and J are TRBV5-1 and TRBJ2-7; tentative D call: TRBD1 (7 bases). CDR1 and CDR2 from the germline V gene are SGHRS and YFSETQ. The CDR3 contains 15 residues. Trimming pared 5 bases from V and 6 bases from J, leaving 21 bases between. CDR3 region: CASRRRGRQLGEQYF. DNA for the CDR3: TGCGCCAGCAGACGGAGGGGGCGTCAGCTAGGCGAGCAGTACTTC.

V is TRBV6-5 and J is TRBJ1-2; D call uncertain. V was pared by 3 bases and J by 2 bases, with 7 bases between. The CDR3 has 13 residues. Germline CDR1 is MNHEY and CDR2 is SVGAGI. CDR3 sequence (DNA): TGTGCCAGCAGTTATGGAGGGAACTATGGCTACACCTTC. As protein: CASSYGGNYGYTF.

The CDR3 loop reads CASSMGATAGNQPQHF. Here the CDR3 DNA reads TGTGCCAGTAGTATGGGGGCGACGGCGGGTAATCAGCCCCAGCATTTT. The J gene is TRBJ1-5, the V gene TRBV19, with a weak D call TRBD1 (6 bases). The CDR3 consists of 16 residues. CDR1 is LNHDA and CDR2 is SQIVND in the germline V gene (reference sequence). V was pared by 3 bases and J by 4 bases, with 16 bases between.

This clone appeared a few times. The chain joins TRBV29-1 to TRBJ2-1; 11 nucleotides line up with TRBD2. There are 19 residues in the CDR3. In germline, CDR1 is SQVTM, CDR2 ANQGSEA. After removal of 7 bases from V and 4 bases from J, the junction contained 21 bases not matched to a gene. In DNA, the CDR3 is TGCAGCGCACGCACCGACAGGGGAGGGACTAGCGGACCTTACAATGAGCAGTTCTTC. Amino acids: CSARTDRGGTSGPYNEQFF.

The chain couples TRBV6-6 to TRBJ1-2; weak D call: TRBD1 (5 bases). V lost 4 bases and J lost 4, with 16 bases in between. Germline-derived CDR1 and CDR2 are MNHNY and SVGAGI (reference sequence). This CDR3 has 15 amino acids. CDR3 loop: CASSWSDKNLYGYTF. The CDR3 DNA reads TGTGCCAGCAGTTGGTCGGACAAAAATCTCTATGGCTACACCTTC.

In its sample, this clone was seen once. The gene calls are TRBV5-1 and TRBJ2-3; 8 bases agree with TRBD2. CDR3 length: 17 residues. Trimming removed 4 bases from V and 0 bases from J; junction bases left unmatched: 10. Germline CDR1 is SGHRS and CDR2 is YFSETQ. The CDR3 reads CASSPLFSGASTDTQYF. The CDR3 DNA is TGCGCCAGCAGCCCATTATTTAGCGGGGCTAGCACAGATACGCAGTATTTT.

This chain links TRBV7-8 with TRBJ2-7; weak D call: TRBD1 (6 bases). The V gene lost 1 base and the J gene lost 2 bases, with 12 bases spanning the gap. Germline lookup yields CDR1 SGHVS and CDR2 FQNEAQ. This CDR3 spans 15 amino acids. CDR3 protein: CASSLGAGEPYEQYF. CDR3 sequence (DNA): TGTGCCAGCAGCTTAGGAGCAGGGGAGCCCTACGAGCAGTACTTC.

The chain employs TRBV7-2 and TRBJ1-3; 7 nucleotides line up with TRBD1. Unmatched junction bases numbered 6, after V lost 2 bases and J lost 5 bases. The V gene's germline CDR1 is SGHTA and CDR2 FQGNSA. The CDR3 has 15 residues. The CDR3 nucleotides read TGTGCCAGCAGCTTACGGGACAGTAGGAGAAACACCATATATTTT. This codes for CASSLRDSRRNTIYF.

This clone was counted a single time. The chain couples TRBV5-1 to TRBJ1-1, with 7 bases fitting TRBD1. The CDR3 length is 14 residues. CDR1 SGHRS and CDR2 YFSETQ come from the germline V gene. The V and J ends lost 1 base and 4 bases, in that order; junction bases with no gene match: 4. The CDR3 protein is CASSLTNRGTEAFF. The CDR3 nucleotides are TGCGCCAGCAGCTTGACGAACAGGGGCACTGAAGCTTTCTTT.

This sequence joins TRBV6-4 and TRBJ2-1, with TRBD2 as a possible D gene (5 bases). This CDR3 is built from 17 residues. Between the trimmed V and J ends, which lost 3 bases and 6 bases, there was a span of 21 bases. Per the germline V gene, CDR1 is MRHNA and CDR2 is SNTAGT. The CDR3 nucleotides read TGTGCCAGCAGTGAAGGTCCCCCGGGGAGATCGGGCAATGAGCAGTTCTTC. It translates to CASSEGPPGRSGNEQFF.

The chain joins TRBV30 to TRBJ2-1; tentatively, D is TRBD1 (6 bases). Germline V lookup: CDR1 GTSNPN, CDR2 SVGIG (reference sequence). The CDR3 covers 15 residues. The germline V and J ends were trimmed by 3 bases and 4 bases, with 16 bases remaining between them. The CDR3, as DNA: TGTGCCTGGAGCCCCTCAGGGGAGAAATACAATGAGCAGTTCTTC. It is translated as CAWSPSGEKYNEQFF.